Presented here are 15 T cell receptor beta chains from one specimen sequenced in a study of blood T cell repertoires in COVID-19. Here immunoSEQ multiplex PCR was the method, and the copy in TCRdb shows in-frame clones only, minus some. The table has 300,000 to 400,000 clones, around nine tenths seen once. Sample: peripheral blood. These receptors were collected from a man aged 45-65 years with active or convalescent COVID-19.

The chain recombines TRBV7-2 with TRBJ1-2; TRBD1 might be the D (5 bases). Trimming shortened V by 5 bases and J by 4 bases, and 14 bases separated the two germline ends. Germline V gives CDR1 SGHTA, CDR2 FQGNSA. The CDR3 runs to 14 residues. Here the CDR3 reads CASSMTDASYGYTF. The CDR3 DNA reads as TGTGCCAGCAGCATGACAGACGCTAGCTATGGCTACACCTTC.

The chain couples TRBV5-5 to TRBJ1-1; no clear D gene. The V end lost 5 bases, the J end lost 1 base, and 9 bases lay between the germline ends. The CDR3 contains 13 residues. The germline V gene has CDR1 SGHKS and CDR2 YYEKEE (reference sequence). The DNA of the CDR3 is TGTGCCAGCAGTTGGACTGCGAACACTGAAGCTTTCTTT. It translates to CASSWTANTEAFF.

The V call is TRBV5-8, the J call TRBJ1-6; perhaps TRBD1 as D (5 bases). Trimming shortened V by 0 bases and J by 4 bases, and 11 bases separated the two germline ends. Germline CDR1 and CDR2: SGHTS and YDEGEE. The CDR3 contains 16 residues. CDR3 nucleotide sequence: TGTGCCAGCAGCTTGGTGCCAGGGATTTATAATTCACCCCTCCACTTT. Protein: CASSLVPGIYNSPLHF.

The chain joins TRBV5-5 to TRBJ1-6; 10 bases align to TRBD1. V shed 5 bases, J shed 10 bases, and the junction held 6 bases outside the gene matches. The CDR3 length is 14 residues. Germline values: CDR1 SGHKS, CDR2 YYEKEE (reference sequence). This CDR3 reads CASRTGTGASPLHF. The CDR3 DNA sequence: TGTGCCAGCAGGACCGGGACAGGGGCCTCACCCCTCCACTTT.

The CDR3 DNA reads TGTGCCAGCAGCTATCGCGGGAGGGCCAACGGAAACATTCAGTACTTC. It is translated as CASSYRGRANGNIQYF. The chain joins TRBV7-7 to TRBJ2-4; 9 bases line up with TRBD2. Germline CDR1 is SSHAT and CDR2 is FNYEAQ (reference sequence). The CDR3 totals 16 residues. J gave up 6 bases and V 4 bases, and 10 bases lay outside the gene matches.

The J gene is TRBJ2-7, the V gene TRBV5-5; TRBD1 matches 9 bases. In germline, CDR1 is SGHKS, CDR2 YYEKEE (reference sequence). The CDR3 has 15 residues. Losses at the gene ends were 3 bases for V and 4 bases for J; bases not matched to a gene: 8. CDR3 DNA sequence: TGTGCCAGCAGCTCGCCGGGACAGGGCCGGTACGAGCAGTACTTC. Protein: CASSSPGQGRYEQYF.

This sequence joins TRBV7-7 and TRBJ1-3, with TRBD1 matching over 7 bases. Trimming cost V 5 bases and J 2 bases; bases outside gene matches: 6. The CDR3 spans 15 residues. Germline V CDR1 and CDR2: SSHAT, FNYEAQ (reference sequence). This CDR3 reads CASSPSTGPGNTIYF. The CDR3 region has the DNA TGTGCCAGCAGCCCGTCGACAGGGCCTGGAAACACCATATATTTT.

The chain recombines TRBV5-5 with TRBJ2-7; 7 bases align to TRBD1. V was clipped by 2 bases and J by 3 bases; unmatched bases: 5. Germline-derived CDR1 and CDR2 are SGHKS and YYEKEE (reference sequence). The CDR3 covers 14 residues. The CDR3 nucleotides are TGTGCCAGCAGCTTTCCGGGACAGATCTACGAGCAGTACTTC. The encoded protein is CASSFPGQIYEQYF.

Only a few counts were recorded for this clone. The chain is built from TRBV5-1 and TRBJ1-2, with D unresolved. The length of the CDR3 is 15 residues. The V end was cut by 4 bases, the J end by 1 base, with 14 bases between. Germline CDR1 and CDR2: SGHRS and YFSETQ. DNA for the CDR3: TGCGCCAGCAGCCGGGATCCGGGGAATAACTATGGCTACACCTTC. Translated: CASSRDPGNNYGYTF.

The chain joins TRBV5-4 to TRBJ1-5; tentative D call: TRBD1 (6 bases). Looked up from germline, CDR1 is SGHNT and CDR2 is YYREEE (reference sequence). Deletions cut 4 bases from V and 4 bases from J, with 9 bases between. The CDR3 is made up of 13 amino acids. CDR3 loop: CASSAGTNQPQHF. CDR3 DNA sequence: TGTGCCAGCAGCGCCGGGACAAATCAGCCCCAGCATTTT.

CDR3 nucleotide sequence: TGTGCCAGCAGTACCTTCCCCAGGGGCTACACCTTC. Its translation is CASSTFPRGYTF. J is TRBJ1-2 and V is TRBV12-3 or TRBV12-4; D gene uncertain. V lost 5 bases to trimming and J lost 8 bases, with 12 bases between them. The CDR3 is made up of 12 amino acids.

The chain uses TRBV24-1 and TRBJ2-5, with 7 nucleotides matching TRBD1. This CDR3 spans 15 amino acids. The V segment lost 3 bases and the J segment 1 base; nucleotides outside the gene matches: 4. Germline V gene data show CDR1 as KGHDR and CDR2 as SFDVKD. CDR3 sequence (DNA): TGTGCCACCAGTGATACCGACAGGGCCCAAGAGACCCAGTACTTC. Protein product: CATSDTDRAQETQYF.

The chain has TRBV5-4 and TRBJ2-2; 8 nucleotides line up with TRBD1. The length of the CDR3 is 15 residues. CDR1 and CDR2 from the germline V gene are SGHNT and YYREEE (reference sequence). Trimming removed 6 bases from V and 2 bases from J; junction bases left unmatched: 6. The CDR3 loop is CASTPGGANTGELFF. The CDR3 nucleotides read TGTGCCAGCACCCCAGGGGGCGCAAACACCGGGGAGCTGTTTTTT. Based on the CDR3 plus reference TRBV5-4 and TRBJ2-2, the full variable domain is ETGVTQSPTHLIKTRGQQVTLRCSSQSGHNTVSWYQQALGQGPQFIFQYYREEENGRGNFPPRFSGLQFPNYSSELNVNALELDDSALYLCASTPGGANTGELFFGEGSRLTVL.

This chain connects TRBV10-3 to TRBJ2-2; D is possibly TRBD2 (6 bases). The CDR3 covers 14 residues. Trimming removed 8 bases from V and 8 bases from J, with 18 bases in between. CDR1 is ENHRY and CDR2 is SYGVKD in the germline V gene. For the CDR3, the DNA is TGTGCCATCCAGCGGGCGGGGAAGGCGGGGGAGCTGTTTTTT. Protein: CAIQRAGKAGELFF.

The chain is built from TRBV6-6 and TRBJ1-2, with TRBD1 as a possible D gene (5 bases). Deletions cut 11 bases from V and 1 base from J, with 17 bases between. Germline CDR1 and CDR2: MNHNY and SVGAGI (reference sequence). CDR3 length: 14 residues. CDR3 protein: CASQAVDRNYGYTF. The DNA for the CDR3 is TGTGCCTCACAGGCGGTTGACCGTAACTATGGCTACACCTTC.